A selection of T cell receptor beta chains follows, all from one sample in a study of blood T cell repertoires in COVID-19. Generated by immunoSEQ multiplex PCR, the TCRdb table keeps only in-frame clones and is missing some. Among around 130,000 clones listed, about 84% were seen once. Source material: peripheral blood. All receptors come from a woman aged 60-75 years with acute or convalescent COVID-19. Both conserved end residues are part of each CDR3. The D gene is left open where the match is weak. Rows may omit the clone size; those that give it use once, few, many or a size class.

abundance: -; j_gene: TRBJ1-4; d_gene: TRBD1; v_gene: TRBV3-1/TRBV3-2; CDR3nt: TGTGCCAGCAGCTTAAGGACAGGGGCCTTAGCAACTAATGAAAAACTGTTTTTT; CDR3aa: CASSLRTGALATNEKLFF
abundance: -; j_gene: TRBJ2-6; d_gene: TRBD1; v_gene: TRBV29-1; CDR3nt: TGCAGCGTTGAGGTCCCCGACAGGGCTGGGGCCAACGTCCTGACTTTC; CDR3aa: CSVEVPDRAGANVLTF
abundance: -; j_gene: TRBJ2-2; d_gene: TRBD2; v_gene: TRBV4-1; CDR3nt: TGCGCCAGCAGCCCCCAGGGAGGGAACGGGGAGCTGTTTTTT; CDR3aa: CASSPQGGNGELFF
abundance: -; j_gene: TRBJ1-2; d_gene: -; v_gene: TRBV6-5; CDR3nt: TGTGCCAGCAGGCCCGGAGCGAACTATGGCTACACCTTC; CDR3aa: CASRPGANYGYTF
abundance: -; j_gene: TRBJ1-2; d_gene: -; v_gene: TRBV21-1; CDR3nt: TGTGCCAGCACCCGTCAGGAAACCTATGGCTACACCTTC; CDR3aa: CASTRQETYGYTF
abundance: -; j_gene: TRBJ1-2; d_gene: -; v_gene: TRBV4-1; CDR3nt: TGCGCCAGCAGCCAAGATATGGGCACTAACTATGGCTACACCTTC; CDR3aa: CASSQDMGTNYGYTF
abundance: -; j_gene: TRBJ2-7; d_gene: TRBD1; v_gene: TRBV7-8; CDR3nt: TGTGCCAGCAGCCACAGGGGTAGCCTCTCCTACGAGCAGTACTTC; CDR3aa: CASSHRGSLSYEQYF
abundance: -; j_gene: TRBJ1-3; d_gene: -; v_gene: TRBV11-2; CDR3nt: TGTGCCAGCAGTGGTCACAGGACAGTCGGAAACACCATATATTTT; CDR3aa: CASSGHRTVGNTIYF
abundance: -; j_gene: TRBJ2-2; d_gene: -; v_gene: TRBV6-5; CDR3nt: TGTGCCAGCAGTTACTCCTCCGGTAGCGGCACCGGGGAGCTGTTTTTT; CDR3aa: CASSYSSGSGTGELFF
abundance: -; j_gene: TRBJ2-5; d_gene: TRBD2; v_gene: TRBV6-6; CDR3nt: TGTGCCAGCAGTCCCGGAGAGACTAGCGGAAACCAAGAGACCCAGTACTTC; CDR3aa: CASSPGETSGNQETQYF
abundance: -; j_gene: TRBJ2-2; d_gene: -; v_gene: TRBV19; CDR3nt: TGTGCCAGTAGTGCGCCTGATAGGAAGGGGTACGGGGAGCTGTTTTTT; CDR3aa: CASSAPDRKGYGELFF
abundance: -; j_gene: TRBJ1-2; d_gene: -; v_gene: TRBV7-8; CDR3nt: TGTGCCAGCAGTTCGGGGGAGGGAGGCTACACCTTC; CDR3aa: CASSSGEGGYTF
abundance: few; j_gene: TRBJ1-5; d_gene: TRBD1; v_gene: TRBV6-2/TRBV6-3; CDR3nt: TGTGCCAGCAGTCGCGGGACAGACTATCAGCCCCAGCATTTT; CDR3aa: CASSRGTDYQPQHF
abundance: -; j_gene: TRBJ2-1; d_gene: -; v_gene: TRBV9; CDR3nt: TGTGCCAGCAGCGTAGGTAGTGCGGGCTCCGCGATCATCGAGCAGTTCTTC; CDR3aa: CASSVGSAGSAIIEQFF